This T cell receptor beta chain was sequenced in a study of blood T cell repertoires in COVID-19. On the study more broadly: The United States, Italy and Spain were the sources of the acute and convalescent COVID-19 samples.

Per the original methods: Counts of nucleated cells, estimated from reference gene primer amplification, were obtained. Sequenced by immunoSEQ multiplex PCR; TCRdb stores in-frame clones only, minus some. V, J and clone size reflect that table, while D and trimming were determined from the DNA. The sample has approximately 360,000 clones, around 90% seen once; the top ten hold more than 1%. Trimming removed 0 bases from V and 6 bases from J, with 24 bases in between. The germline CDR1 and CDR2 sequences are LGHDT and YNNKEL (reference sequence). There are 18 residues in the CDR3. This receptor was obtained from a man aged 40-49 years with acute or convalescent COVID-19. Sequenced: peripheral blood. The chain joins TRBV3-1 (or the pseudogene TRBV3-2) to TRBJ2-7, with D perhaps TRBD2 (7 bases). The CDR3 reads CASSQDWGSGRGSREQYF. Written as DNA, the CDR3 is TGTGCCAGCAGCCAAGATTGGGGCAGTGGGAGGGGGTCTCGCGAGCAGTACTTC.